Each of the 9 T cell receptor beta chains below was sequenced from the same sample in a study of cytomegalovirus exposure and HLA in healthy donors. 60 Vbeta and 13 Jbeta primers were used in PCR. The method was immunoSEQ multiplex PCR; TCRdb's version includes in-frame clones alone and lacks a portion of them. The sample lists under 200,000 clones; over 75% were seen once. Material for sequencing was PBMCs. The source is a woman younger than 30 in good health and CMV-seronegative.

The chain combines TRBV4-1 with TRBJ1-1; D is uncertain. The CDR3 has 13 residues. Germline lookup yields CDR1 MGHRA and CDR2 YSYEKL. Trimming removed 3 bases at V and 7 bases at J, with 12 bases between. The CDR3 reads CASSHPSEGEAFF. CDR3 nucleotide sequence: TGCGCCAGCAGCCACCCAAGCGAGGGTGAAGCTTTCTTT.

The genes are TRBV11-2 and TRBJ2-2; D gene uncertain. Germline V gene data show CDR1 as SGHAT and CDR2 as FQNNGV. V was clipped by 0 bases and J by 2 bases, with 16 bases between them. The CDR3 covers 18 residues. CDR3: CASSLEQSPIRNTGELFF. CDR3 nucleotide sequence: TGTGCCAGCAGCTTAGAACAGAGCCCGATTCGCAACACCGGGGAGCTGTTTTTT.

For the CDR3, the DNA is TGTGCCAGCAGTCGAAGTGGGGGACAGGGCCCAGATACGCAGTATTTT. It encodes CASSRSGGQGPDTQYF. The chain is built from TRBV28 and TRBJ2-3; 9 bases align to TRBD1. The length of the CDR3 is 16 residues. CDR1 and CDR2 (germline): MDHEN, SYDVKM. The V and J ends lost 5 bases and 4 bases, in that order; junction bases with no gene match: 10.

V is TRBV27 and J is TRBJ1-5; D gene unclear. CDR3 size: 12 residues. Trimming removed 6 bases at V and 6 bases at J, with 9 bases between. Germline V gives CDR1 MNHEY, CDR2 SMNVEV (reference sequence). CDR3 residues: CASRRPGQPQHF. The CDR3 bases are TGTGCCAGCAGACGACCGGGTCAGCCCCAGCATTTT.

The genes are TRBV6-5 and TRBJ2-7; 7 bases align to TRBD1. V shed 2 bases and J 0 bases; nucleotides not matched to a gene: 7. The CDR3 has 16 amino acids. Germline V gives CDR1 MNHEY, CDR2 SVGAGI. CDR3 sequence (DNA): TGTGCCAGCAGTTACGCTATGACAGGGAGCTCCTACGAGCAGTACTTC. Amino acid sequence: CASSYAMTGSSYEQYF.

V is TRBV19 and J is TRBJ2-3; TRBD2 matches at 8 bases. In germline, CDR1 is LNHDA, CDR2 SQIVND (reference sequence). There are 15 residues in the CDR3. V shed 6 bases, J shed 1 base, and the junction held 6 bases outside the gene matches. The CDR3 nucleotides are TGTGCCAGTAGCGCCCCAGCGGGGGGCACAGATACGCAGTATTTT. Translation: CASSAPAGGTDTQYF.

The chain uses TRBV2 and TRBJ2-2; D may be TRBD1 (5 bases). The CDR3 has 13 amino acids. CDR1 and CDR2 (germline): SNHLY, FYNNEI. V gave up 8 bases and J gave up 1 base, with 8 bases separating them. The chain's CDR3 is CASQTENTGELFF. The CDR3 nucleotides are TGTGCCAGCCAGACAGAGAACACCGGGGAGCTGTTTTTT.

The chain joins TRBV18 to TRBJ1-1; the D is unclear. Germline V gene data show CDR1 as KGHSH and CDR2 as LQKENI. The CDR3 sequence is 16 residues long. V was trimmed by 0 bases and J by 5 bases, leaving 16 bases between them. This chain's CDR3 is CASSPPSRGTGTEAFF. In DNA, the CDR3 is TGTGCCAGCTCACCACCAAGTCGGGGTACGGGGACTGAAGCTTTCTTT.

This clone is a singleton in its sample. The chain has TRBV10-3 and TRBJ2-5; 8 nucleotides line up with TRBD1. Germline CDR1 and CDR2: ENHRY and SYGVKD. J lost 5 bases, V lost 6 bases, and 8 bases had no gene match. The CDR3 consists of 14 residues. The CDR3 coding sequence is TGTGCCATCAGGGAGGACAGGGCGGGGGAGACCCAGTACTTC. It translates to CAIREDRAGETQYF.